The 30 T cell receptor beta chains listed next were all sequenced from one sample in a study of beta chain features in type 1 diabetes. Since all of the isolated RNA was reverse transcribed, expressed TCRB transcripts were what got sequenced. The data were produced by immunoSEQ multiplex PCR, yet TCRdb's version contains in-frame clones alone and is incomplete. The sample records about 900,000 clones, roughly 15% being singletons. Source material: naive CD4+ T cells from blood. These receptors all stem from a woman in her late teens or twenties in good health.

The chain carries TRBV9 and TRBJ2-1, with D possibly TRBD2 on 5 matching bases. The V and J ends lost 4 bases and 5 bases respectively, with 13 bases between them. The CDR3 is 14 residues long. Per germline, CDR1 SGDLS and CDR2 YYNGEE. The CDR3: CASSPQPGDNEQFF. In DNA form, the CDR3 reads TGTGCCAGCAGCCCTCAACCCGGGGACAATGAGCAGTTCTTC.

This clone was found a few times. The chain joins TRBV29-1 to TRBJ2-5; D call uncertain. The DNA end lines up better with TRBJ2-7; the J call may be wrong. Germline CDR1 SQVTM, CDR2 ANQGSEA. The CDR3 has 12 residues. Here the CDR3 reads CSVVADSYEQYF. The DNA of the CDR3 is TGCAGCGTTGTAGCCGACTCCTACGAGCAGTACTTC.

The V call is TRBV29-1, the J call TRBJ1-1, with unresolved D. This CDR3 comprises 13 residues. Germline loops: CDR1 SQVTM, CDR2 ANQGSEA. The germline V and J ends were trimmed by 2 bases and 5 bases, with 12 bases remaining between them. The CDR3 is CSVEILELTEAFF. The CDR3 DNA reads TGCAGCGTTGAAATTCTAGAATTGACTGAAGCTTTCTTT.

The chain links TRBV9 to TRBJ1-2, with D possibly being TRBD1 (6 bases). Between the trimmed V and J ends, which lost 4 bases and 3 bases, there was a span of 16 bases. This CDR3 spans 15 amino acids. Germline CDR1 is SGDLS and CDR2 is YYNGEE. The CDR3 protein is CASSPQPGQHYGYTF. For the CDR3, the DNA is TGTGCCAGCAGCCCACAGCCGGGACAACACTATGGCTACACCTTC.

The CDR3 loop reads CASSHRAGTTYPYNEQFF. The CDR3 nucleotides are TGCGCCAGCAGCCATCGTGCCGGGACCACCTATCCATACAATGAGCAGTTCTTC. The rearrangement links TRBV4-3 to TRBJ2-1; TRBD1 or TRBD2 may be the D gene (5 bases each). V lost 3 bases, J lost 4 bases, and 22 bases lay in between. The CDR3 covers 18 residues. CDR1 is LGHNA and CDR2 is YSLEER in the germline V gene.

CDR3 amino acids: CASSFSILDSLRYF. CDR3 coding DNA: TGTGCCAGCAGCTTCTCTATTTTGGATTCTCTCCGATATTTT. The chain couples TRBV5-6 to TRBJ2-3; no clear D. The V end was cut by 2 bases, the J end by 15 bases, with 22 bases between. This CDR3 contains 14 residues. Germline loops: CDR1 SGHDT, CDR2 YYEEEE.

J is TRBJ2-7 and V is TRBV11-2; tentatively, D is TRBD1 or TRBD2 (6 bases each). The CDR3 is 15 residues long. V lost 5 bases and J lost 7, with 21 bases in between. Germline V gene lookup returns CDR1 SGHAT and CDR2 FQNNGV. As DNA, the CDR3 is TGTGCCAGCAGCGTCCGCCGTATGGGGGCGGGGGAGCAGTACTTC. Translating gives CASSVRRMGAGEQYF.

This chain joins TRBV19 and TRBJ2-7; the D is unclear. CDR1 is LNHDA and CDR2 is SQIVND in the germline V gene (reference sequence). CDR3 length equals 13 residues. V was cut by 7 bases and J by 2 bases, with 12 bases left in between. The DNA for the CDR3 is TGTGCCAGTAATCTCAGAGGTACCTACGAGCAGTACTTC. Amino acids: CASNLRGTYEQYF. The full variable domain, completed using reference TRBV19 and TRBJ2-7, is DGGITQSPKYLFRKEGQNVTLSCEQNLNHDAMYWYRQDPGQGLRLIYYSQIVNDFQKGDIAEGYSVSREKKESFPLTVTSAQKNPTAFYLCASNLRGTYEQYFGPGTRLTVT.

The rearrangement links TRBV7-2 to TRBJ1-2; D may be TRBD1 (6 bases). From germline, CDR1 is SGHTA and CDR2 FQGNSA. V was trimmed by 5 bases and J by 6 bases, leaving 16 bases between them. This CDR3 is 14 amino acids long. The CDR3 DNA follows: TGTGCCAGCAGCCGAAGACAGGAGTTCAATGGCTACACCTTC. It codes for CASSRRQEFNGYTF.

This clone has just a few counts. The chain employs TRBV10-3 and TRBJ2-1; 7 bases are a match to TRBD1. Germline V gives CDR1 ENHRY, CDR2 SYGVKD. CDR3 length equals 16 residues. Trimming at V came to 5 bases and at J to 6 bases, leaving 13 bases not matched to a gene. CDR3: CAISPPLGQALNEQFF. Here the CDR3 DNA reads TGTGCCATCAGTCCCCCCCTTGGACAGGCACTCAATGAGCAGTTCTTC.

This chain uses TRBV27 with TRBJ1-2; tentative D call: TRBD1 (5 bases). Germline CDR1 reads MNHEY; CDR2 reads SMNVEV (reference sequence). Trimming removed 8 bases from V and 7 bases from J, with 20 bases in between. The CDR3 extends over 14 amino acids. As DNA, the CDR3 is TGTGCCAGCGGAAACAGGCTCGAAATTAGTGGCTACACCTTC. Translated, it gives CASGNRLEISGYTF.

Of note for this clone: Other DNA sequences of this sample code for an identical CDR3. This chain joins TRBV6-6 and TRBJ2-2, with D tentatively TRBD1 or TRBD2 (6 bases each). In germline, CDR1 is MNHNY, CDR2 SVGAGI (reference sequence). V dropped 5 bases and J dropped 2 bases, with 12 bases sitting between them. The CDR3 is 15 residues long. The CDR3 sequence is CASSRRGTNTGELFF. The CDR3 DNA sequence: TGTGCCAGCAGTCGAAGGGGGACTAACACCGGGGAGCTGTTTTTT.

The chain couples TRBV7-3 to TRBJ2-1; 14 positions agree with TRBD2. CDR1 is SGHTA, CDR2 FQGTGA, per germline. With V trimmed by 2 bases and J by 7 bases, 7 bases remained unmatched. The CDR3 runs to 17 residues. The CDR3 loop reads CASSLVGTSGRGNEQFF. CDR3 sequence (DNA): TGTGCCAGCAGCTTAGTTGGGACTAGCGGGAGAGGAAATGAGCAGTTCTTC. The complete variable domain, with remaining parts taken from reference TRBV7-3 and TRBJ2-1, reads GAGVSQTPSNKVTEKGKYVELRCDPISGHTALYWYRQSLGQGPEFLIYFQGTGAADDSGLPNDRFFAVRPEGSVSTLKIQRTERGDSAVYLCASSLVGTSGRGNEQFFGPGTRLTVL.

This clone was observed a few times. This chain connects TRBV5-6 to TRBJ2-5; TRBD1 matches at 8 bases. V dropped 0 bases and J dropped 4; count of bases not matched to a gene: 5. The CDR3 has 15 amino acids. Germline loops: CDR1 SGHDT, CDR2 YYEEEE. DNA of the CDR3: TGTGCCAGCAGCTTGGTTGGACAGGGAAGAGAGACCCAGTACTTC. This translates into CASSLVGQGRETQYF.

This chain joins TRBV2 and TRBJ2-1, with 14 positions matching TRBD2. The CDR3 is made up of 15 amino acids. Germline CDR1 and CDR2: SNHLY and FYNNEI. V lost 5 bases to trimming and J lost 4 bases; unmatched junction nucleotides: 1. The CDR3 is CASSRLAGGYNEQFF. CDR3 sequence (DNA): TGTGCCAGCAGTAGACTAGCGGGAGGGTACAATGAGCAGTTCTTC.

A few counts support this clone. The chain employs TRBV28 and TRBJ1-3, with unresolved D. The V gene's germline CDR1 is MDHEN and CDR2 SYDVKM. V shed 5 bases and J shed 4 bases, with 12 bases lying between them. The CDR3 has 14 residues. The CDR3 protein is CASSNPSVGNTIYF. CDR3 DNA sequence: TGTGCCAGCAGTAATCCTTCCGTCGGAAACACCATATATTTT.

This clone turned up a few times. J is TRBJ1-5 and V is TRBV6-6, with D possibly matching TRBD1 (5 bases). The germline gives CDR1 MNHNY, CDR2 SVGAGI (reference sequence). The length of the CDR3 is 14 residues. With 1 base removed from V and 4 bases from J, the gap between germline ends came to 8 bases. The CDR3 bases are TGTGCCAGCAGTTACTATCAGGGTAATCAGCCCCAGCATTTT. Translation gives CASSYYQGNQPQHF.

This clone was recorded a few times. The sample has other DNA sequences that encode this CDR3 too. The J gene is TRBJ2-5, the V gene TRBV9; 11 bases line up with TRBD2. Trimming at V came to 0 bases and at J to 5 bases, leaving 6 bases not matched to a gene. Germline V gene sequence: CDR1 SGDLS, CDR2 YYNGEE. This CDR3 has 16 amino acids. For the CDR3, the DNA is TGTGCCAGCAGCGTAGGGCTAGCGGGAGGAGGGGAGACCCAGTACTTC. Protein: CASSVGLAGGGETQYF.

The genes are TRBV7-3 and TRBJ2-3; 9 positions agree with TRBD2. The trim removed 1 base at V and 2 bases at J, leaving 4 bases unmatched. Looked up from germline, CDR1 is SGHTA and CDR2 is FQGTGA. This CDR3 has 16 amino acids. CDR3: CASSLNLAGDTDTQYF. For the CDR3, the DNA is TGTGCCAGCAGCTTAAACTTAGCGGGAGACACAGATACGCAGTATTTT. Full variable domain (outside the CDR3, taken from reference TRBV7-3 and TRBJ2-3): GAGVSQTPSNKVTEKGKYVELRCDPISGHTALYWYRQSLGQGPEFLIYFQGTGAADDSGLPNDRFFAVRPEGSVSTLKIQRTERGDSAVYLCASSLNLAGDTDTQYFGPGTRLTVL.

This clone has only a few counts. The CDR3, as DNA: TGTGCCAGCAGCTTAGCGCAAGAGACCCAGTACTTC. Amino acids: CASSLAQETQYF. The chain combines TRBV7-6 with TRBJ2-5, with D unresolved. V lost 0 bases to trimming and J lost 2 bases, with 1 base between them. The CDR3 consists of 12 residues. Germline V gene sequence: CDR1 SGHVS, CDR2 FNYEAQ.

This clone showed up just a few times. The chain links TRBV18 to TRBJ2-5; D is perhaps TRBD1 (5 bases). CDR1 and CDR2 (germline): KGHSH, LQKENI. V dropped 8 bases and J dropped 6 bases, with 16 bases sitting between them. There are 13 residues in the CDR3. In DNA form, the CDR3 reads TGTGCCAGCGGACCTGGGGCAGGAAAGACCCAGTACTTC. Translated: CASGPGAGKTQYF.

V usage is TRBV6-5 and J usage is TRBJ1-2, with TRBD1 as a possible D gene (6 bases). This CDR3 has 13 amino acids. Germline CDR1 MNHEY, CDR2 SVGAGI. Trimming removed 4 bases from V and 8 bases from J, with 14 bases in between. Here the CDR3 reads CASSSFPGEGYTF. The DNA for the CDR3 is TGTGCCAGCAGTTCCTTCCCAGGGGAAGGCTACACCTTC.

V and J are TRBV18 and TRBJ1-1, with a possible D match to TRBD1 (6 bases). V shed 6 bases and J shed 1 base, with 15 bases lying between them. Germline-derived CDR1 and CDR2 are KGHSH and LQKENI. The CDR3 has 15 amino acids. This CDR3 is CASSLHMGQNTEAFF. CDR3 bases: TGTGCCAGCTCCCTACATATGGGACAGAACACTGAAGCTTTCTTT. The full variable domain, completed using reference TRBV18 and TRBJ1-1, is NAGVMQNPRHLVRRRGQEARLRCSPMKGHSHVYWYRQLPEEGLKFMVYLQKENIIDESGMPKERFSAEFPKEGPSILRIQQVVRGDSAAYFCASSLHMGQNTEAFFGQGTRLTVV.

This rearrangement joins TRBV2 to TRBJ2-7; D might be TRBD1 (6 bases). Trimming stripped 8 bases from V and 2 bases from J, with 10 bases between. CDR1 is SNHLY, CDR2 FYNNEI, per germline. This CDR3 comprises 12 residues. CDR3 protein: CASAGQTYEQYF. The DNA for the CDR3 is TGTGCCAGCGCTGGACAGACCTACGAGCAGTACTTC.

This clone was recorded a few times. CDR3 sequence reads: CASSQDRGSSGHNEQFF. DNA for the CDR3: TGCGCCAGCAGCCAAGACCGTGGGTCTAGCGGTCACAATGAGCAGTTCTTC. V and J are TRBV4-3 and TRBJ2-1; 7 bases align to TRBD2. The J segment lost 5 bases and the V segment lost 0 bases, leaving 10 bases of the junction unmatched. This CDR3 comprises 17 residues. The germline gives CDR1 LGHNA, CDR2 YSLEER.

This clone was seen a few times. The chain joins TRBV19 to TRBJ2-1, with D maybe TRBD1 (5 bases). Germline CDR1 reads LNHDA; CDR2 reads SQIVND (reference sequence). The CDR3 totals 14 residues. Deletions cut 7 bases from V and 5 bases from J, with 15 bases between. CDR3 amino acids: CASTQATDHNEQFF. The CDR3 DNA sequence: TGTGCCAGTACTCAAGCGACAGATCACAATGAGCAGTTCTTC.

The V call is TRBV7-2, the J call TRBJ1-1; TRBD1 is a possible D gene (6 bases). Trimming took off 5 bases at V and 5 bases at J, with 12 bases between the two ends. This CDR3 has 13 residues. CDR1 and CDR2 (germline): SGHTA, FQGNSA. The CDR3 protein is CASSIPDRTEAFF. The CDR3 coding sequence is TGTGCCAGCAGCATACCCGACAGGACTGAAGCTTTCTTT.

The chain is built from TRBV7-8 and TRBJ2-1; D gene ambiguous. The germline gives CDR1 SGHVS, CDR2 FQNEAQ. CDR3 length equals 14 residues. V gave up 2 bases and J gave up 10 bases, with 15 bases separating them. CDR3 in DNA: TGTGCCAGCAGCTTATCCCCCCGAGGTCGAGAGCAGTTCTTC. Translation gives CASSLSPRGREQFF.

This chain joins TRBV10-3 and TRBJ2-6; 14 nucleotides match TRBD2. Germline CDR1 ENHRY, CDR2 SYGVKD. Unmatched junction bases numbered 9, after V lost 7 bases and J lost 1 base. This CDR3 has 19 amino acids. The CDR3: CAINQPGLAGESGANVLTF. The CDR3, as DNA: TGTGCCATCAATCAGCCGGGACTAGCGGGAGAATCTGGGGCCAACGTCCTGACTTTC.

The chain is built from TRBV5-1 and TRBJ2-2; D not certain. Germline values: CDR1 SGHRS, CDR2 YFSETQ. V gave up 4 bases and J gave up 5 bases, with 9 bases separating them. CDR3 length: 13 residues. CDR3 nucleotide sequence: TGCGCCAGCAGCACATATAGAACCGGGGAGCTGTTTTTT. Residues: CASSTYRTGELFF.